These 16 T cell receptor beta chains were sequenced from one sample in a study of cytomegalovirus exposure and HLA in healthy donors. The PCR had 60 Vbeta and 13 Jbeta primers. Sequencing was performed with immunoSEQ multiplex PCR; in TCRdb, only in-frame clones are kept and a portion is missing. Here the sample spans about 180,000 clones, over 80% being singletons. The specimen was PBMCs. The receptor source for this set is a girl under 18 in good health and CMV-seropositive.

The genes are TRBV4-2 and TRBJ2-1; D is perhaps TRBD2 (6 bases). The V end lost 4 bases, the J end lost 4 bases, and 14 bases lay between the germline ends. The CDR3 sequence is 15 residues long. The germline V gene has CDR1 LGHNA and CDR2 YNFKEQ. CDR3 nucleotide sequence: TGTGCCAGCAGCCGCGCCCGGGACTCTTACAATGAGCAGTTCTTC. It translates to CASSRARDSYNEQFF.

The chain couples TRBV18 to TRBJ1-1; 8 positions match TRBD1. CDR3 size: 15 residues. V gave up 5 bases and J gave up 2 bases; unmatched junction bases: 7. CDR1 and CDR2 (germline): KGHSH, LQKENI. The CDR3, as DNA: TGTGCCAGCTCAGTTATAGGACAGGGTAACACTGAAGCTTTCTTT. It encodes CASSVIGQGNTEAFF. Drawing the rest from reference TRBV18 and TRBJ1-1, the complete variable domain is NAGVMQNPRHLVRRRGQEARLRCSPMKGHSHVYWYRQLPEEGLKFMVYLQKENIIDESGMPKERFSAEFPKEGPSILRIQQVVRGDSAAYFCASSVIGQGNTEAFFGQGTRLTVV.

The J gene is TRBJ2-7, the V gene TRBV2; the D is unclear. The CDR3 runs to 14 residues. Germline V lookup: CDR1 SNHLY, CDR2 FYNNEI. With 2 bases removed from V and 5 bases from J, the gap between germline ends came to 13 bases. CDR3 sequence (DNA): TGTGCCAGCAGTGAAATGCGACAAGGAAACGAGCAGTACTTC. It encodes CASSEMRQGNEQYF. Complete variable domain (other parts from reference TRBV2 and TRBJ2-7): EPEVTQTPSHQVTQMGQEVILRCVPISNHLYFYWYRQILGQKVEFLVSFYNNEISEKSEIFDDQFSVERPDGSNFTLKIRSTKLEDSAMYFCASSEMRQGNEQYFGPGTRLTVT.

The chain employs TRBV25-1 and TRBJ2-1; D is uncertain. Trimming took 3 bases from V and 10 from J, leaving 10 bases between them. This CDR3 comprises 12 residues. The germline CDR1 and CDR2 sequences are MGHDK and SYGVNS. The CDR3 loop is CASSDQIEEQFF. The DNA for the CDR3 is TGTGCCAGCAGTGACCAGATCGAAGAGCAGTTCTTC.

The chain combines TRBV7-9 with TRBJ2-7, with D maybe TRBD2 (5 bases). V was trimmed by 5 bases and J by 7 bases, leaving 21 bases between them. CDR1 is SEHNR and CDR2 is FQNEAQ in the germline V gene (reference sequence). The CDR3 consists of 15 residues. CDR3 amino acids: CASSRQVEGGLEQYF. In DNA, the CDR3 is TGTGCCAGCAGCCGCCAGGTAGAGGGTGGATTAGAGCAGTACTTC.

The rearrangement links TRBV5-1 to TRBJ2-1; no clear D. Trimming took off 0 bases at V and 6 bases at J, with 13 bases between the two ends. This CDR3 is 15 amino acids long. Per germline, CDR1 SGHRS and CDR2 YFSETQ. The CDR3 region is CASSLVSSVFNEQFF. The CDR3, as DNA: TGCGCCAGCAGCTTGGTTTCTAGTGTGTTCAATGAGCAGTTCTTC.

This clone was observed a few times. The V call is TRBV7-9, the J call TRBJ2-1; TRBD2 might be the D (6 bases). The V end was cut by 5 bases, the J end by 2 bases, with 13 bases between. CDR1 SEHNR and CDR2 FQNEAQ come from the germline V gene (reference sequence). There are 15 residues in the CDR3. The CDR3 spells CASSRRLGAYNEQFF. Written as DNA, the CDR3 is TGTGCCAGCAGCCGTCGACTAGGGGCCTACAATGAGCAGTTCTTC.

The chain uses TRBV27 and TRBJ1-1; TRBD1 matches at 10 bases. V lost 3 bases and J lost 3; bases outside the gene matches: 1. The CDR3 has 14 residues. Germline lookup yields CDR1 MNHEY and CDR2 SMNVEV (reference sequence). The CDR3 here is CASSFDRGHTEAFF. CDR3 sequence (DNA): TGTGCCAGCAGTTTCGACAGGGGGCACACTGAAGCTTTCTTT.

The J gene is TRBJ2-7, the V gene TRBV19, with 12 positions matching TRBD2. The J segment lost 5 bases and the V segment lost 3 bases, leaving 8 bases of the junction unmatched. The CDR3 runs 16 residues. Germline CDR1 reads LNHDA; CDR2 reads SQIVND (reference sequence). CDR3 in DNA: TGTGCCAGTAGTATTTTATTGACTAGCGGGAGTAACGAGCAGTACTTC. Encoded protein: CASSILLTSGSNEQYF.

The V and J genes are TRBV19 and TRBJ1-3; 8 nucleotides line up with TRBD1. The V gene end was trimmed by 3 bases and the J gene end by 4 bases; junction bases not matched to a gene: 11. The CDR3 loop spans 17 amino acids. Germline CDR1 is LNHDA and CDR2 is SQIVND (reference sequence). The CDR3, as DNA: TGTGCCAGTAGTATTCGGGGGACAGGACTCGAAGGAAACACCATATATTTT. Its protein is CASSIRGTGLEGNTIYF. The full variable domain, rest sourced from reference TRBV19 and TRBJ1-3, is DGGITQSPKYLFRKEGQNVTLSCEQNLNHDAMYWYRQDPGQGLRLIYYSQIVNDFQKGDIAEGYSVSREKKESFPLTVTSAQKNPTAFYLCASSIRGTGLEGNTIYFGEGSWLTVV.

The rearrangement uses TRBV6-5 and TRBJ2-2, with TRBD2 matching 9 bases. CDR3 length: 15 amino acids. Germline CDR1 is MNHEY and CDR2 is SVGAGI. V lost 7 bases and J lost 1; bases outside the gene matches: 4. CDR3 protein: CASTLLAGNTGELFF. The CDR3 bases are TGTGCCAGCACCTTACTAGCGGGGAACACCGGGGAGCTGTTTTTT.

This rearrangement joins TRBV6-1 to TRBJ1-2; tentative D call: TRBD1 (6 bases). The V end lost 5 bases, the J end lost 0 bases, and 10 bases lay between the germline ends. The CDR3 has 14 amino acids. The germline CDR1 and CDR2 sequences are MNHNS and SASEGT. The CDR3 DNA reads TGTGCCAGCAGTTTGACAGGATCTAACTATGGCTACACCTTC. Amino acid sequence: CASSLTGSNYGYTF.

This sequence joins TRBV4-1 and TRBJ1-1; 8 bases fit TRBD1. The CDR3 is 18 residues long. The V segment lost 0 bases and the J segment 5 bases; nucleotides outside the gene matches: 14. The germline V gene has CDR1 MGHRA and CDR2 YSYEKL. The CDR3 spells CASSQDYGSPGGLTEAFF. CDR3 bases: TGCGCCAGCAGCCAAGATTATGGGTCCCCAGGGGGCTTAACTGAAGCTTTCTTT.

The chain employs TRBV5-4 and TRBJ2-2, with 10 bases that match TRBD1. The CDR3 loop spans 15 amino acids. The germline CDR1 and CDR2 sequences are SGHNT and YYREEE (reference sequence). V was pared by 1 base and J by 14 bases, with 11 bases of the junction left unmatched. The CDR3 loop is CASSLQKTGGPSLFF. The DNA for the CDR3 is TGTGCCAGCAGCTTGCAGAAGACAGGGGGCCCCTCTCTGTTTTTT.

The chain combines TRBV5-6 with TRBJ1-1; TRBD1 matches at 8 bases. Germline V gene data show CDR1 as SGHDT and CDR2 as YYEEEE. The CDR3 contains 15 residues. Unmatched junction bases numbered 11, after V lost 5 bases and J lost 5 bases. In DNA, the CDR3 is TGTGCCAGCAGACTGGACAGGGCTCTCGATACTGAAGCTTTCTTT. Encoded protein: CASRLDRALDTEAFF.

The J gene is TRBJ1-2, the V gene TRBV6-4; D may be TRBD1 (6 bases). V was cut by 2 bases and J by 0 bases, with 10 bases left in between. Germline V gives CDR1 MRHNA, CDR2 SNTAGT. The CDR3 runs 15 residues. CDR3 region: CASSDDQGTNYGYTF. The CDR3 DNA reads as TGTGCCAGCAGTGACGATCAGGGGACTAACTATGGCTACACCTTC.